The 21 T cell receptor beta chains below come from one sample, sequenced in a study of T cell responses to AZD1222 COVID-19 vaccine. TCRdb's table, derived via immunoSEQ multiplex PCR, lists solely in-frame clones and lacks some. Here the sample spans some 150,000 clones, more than 90% being singletons. The sequencing used peripheral blood, collected on day 0 of AZD1222 vaccination. These receptors all come from an adult in good health.

The rearrangement joins TRBV13 to TRBJ1-1; TRBD1 matches 8 bases. Germline CDR1 reads PRHDT; CDR2 reads FYEKMQ (reference sequence). V dropped 5 bases and J dropped 3; count of bases not matched to a gene: 17. This CDR3 region has 18 residues. The CDR3 bases are TGTGCCAGCAGCACACCGGGACAGGCCTCCTTCGGGGACACTGAAGCTTTCTTT. Translating gives CASSTPGQASFGDTEAFF.

The chain combines TRBV30 with TRBJ2-5; D ambiguous. V dropped 5 bases and J dropped 2 bases, with 12 bases sitting between them. Germline lookup yields CDR1 GTSNPN and CDR2 SVGIG (reference sequence). The length of the CDR3 is 13 residues. The CDR3 spells CAWGPGLQETQYF. CDR3 sequence (DNA): TGTGCCTGGGGACCGGGCCTACAAGAGACCCAGTACTTC. The variable domain in full, with the rest retrieved from reference TRBV30 and TRBJ2-5, is SQTIHQWPATLVQPVGSPLSLECTVEGTSNPNLYWYRQAAGRGLQLLFYSVGIGQISSEVPQNLSASRPQDRQFILSSKKLLLSDSGFYLCAWGPGLQETQYFGPGTRLLVL.

A remark on this clone: At one end the junction does not follow the germline gene, possibly because of a read error. The V gene is TRBV7-7, the J gene TRBJ2-2, with no clear D. Germline V gene sequence: CDR1 SSHAT, CDR2 FNYEAQ (reference sequence). The CDR3 consists of 14 residues. CDR3 DNA: TGTGCTAGCAGCTTAGGGCAGCGCACCGGGGAGCTGTTTTTT. Translating gives CASSLGQRTGELFF. Filled out from reference TRBV7-7 and TRBJ2-2, the complete variable domain reads GAGVSQSPRYKVTKRGQDVTLRCDPISSHATLYWYQQALGQGPEFLTYFNYEAQPDKSGLPSDRFSAERPEGSISTLTIQRTEQRDSAMYRCASSLGQRTGELFFGEGSRLTVL.

V is TRBV11-3 and J is TRBJ1-1; D is possibly TRBD1 (6 bases). The V gene's germline CDR1 is SGHNT and CDR2 YENEEA. Trimming pared 5 bases from V and 1 base from J, leaving 29 bases between. The CDR3 is 20 amino acids. In DNA form, the CDR3 reads TGTGCCAGCAGCCAAGTTCCCCCAACCATCCGTCGGACAGAGAACACTGAAGCTTTCTTT. It encodes CASSQVPPTIRRTENTEAFF.

This chain joins TRBV7-2 and TRBJ1-2; D may be TRBD1 (5 bases). Germline lookup yields CDR1 SGHTA and CDR2 FQGNSA. This CDR3 has 14 amino acids. The ends were cut back, 4 bases at V and 8 bases at J, with 17 bases in the middle. CDR3 residues: CASSSRVPGRGYTF. CDR3 nucleotide sequence: TGTGCCAGCAGCTCTAGAGTCCCAGGGCGCGGCTACACCTTC.

The chain has TRBV15 and TRBJ1-5; D may be TRBD1 (5 bases). Germline V CDR1 and CDR2: LNHNV, YYDKDF (reference sequence). V was shortened by 6 bases and J by 3 bases, with 9 bases between the two germline ends. CDR3 length equals 13 residues. The CDR3 loop reads CATRRQLNQPQHF. The DNA for the CDR3 is TGTGCCACCAGACGACAGCTCAATCAGCCCCAGCATTTT. The whole variable domain, remainder taken from reference TRBV15 and TRBJ1-5, is DAMVIQNPRYQVTQFGKPVTLSCSQTLNHNVMYWYQQKSSQAPKLLFHYYDKDFNNEADTPDNFQSRRPNTSFCFLDIRSPGLGDTAMYLCATRRQLNQPQHFGDGTRLSIL.

The rearrangement joins TRBV28 to TRBJ1-5; weak D call: TRBD1 (6 bases). This CDR3 has 14 residues. Germline V gene data show CDR1 as MDHEN and CDR2 as SYDVKM. Trimming pared 4 bases from V and 2 bases from J, leaving 9 bases between. For the CDR3, the DNA is TGTGCCAGCAGTTGGGGGGCAGGCAATCAGCCCCAGCATTTT. Protein sequence: CASSWGAGNQPQHF.

The rearrangement links TRBV5-6 to TRBJ1-6, with unresolved D. Germline-derived CDR1 and CDR2 are SGHDT and YYEEEE. The germline V and J ends were trimmed by 0 bases and 9 bases, with 13 bases remaining between them. There are 15 residues in the CDR3. This CDR3 is CASSLALGNGSPLHF. The CDR3 DNA sequence: TGTGCCAGCAGCTTGGCCTTGGGAAACGGTTCACCCCTCCACTTT.

This clone was observed a single time. The chain couples TRBV25-1 to TRBJ2-7; TRBD1 might be the D (6 bases). This CDR3 has 11 residues. Trimming removed 7 bases from V and 5 bases from J, with 9 bases in between. The V gene's germline CDR1 is MGHDK and CDR2 SYGVNS. The CDR3 region is CASTRGHEQYF. The CDR3 nucleotides are TGTGCCAGCACCAGGGGCCACGAGCAGTACTTC.

The chain links TRBV28 to TRBJ1-4; the D is unclear. CDR3 length: 12 residues. Germline lookup yields CDR1 MDHEN and CDR2 SYDVKM. Trimming took 1 base from V and 8 from J, leaving 5 bases between them. CDR3 DNA sequence: TGTGCCAGCAGTTTATCAACGGAAAAACTGTTTTTT. Amino acid sequence: CASSLSTEKLFF.

This clone was counted once. The chain joins TRBV5-1 to TRBJ2-3; D tentatively reads TRBD1 or TRBD2 (5 bases each). V lost 1 base to trimming and J lost 2 bases, with 14 bases between them. CDR1 and CDR2 (germline): SGHRS, YFSETQ. The CDR3 runs to 16 residues. The CDR3 nucleotides are TGCGCCAGCAGCTTGTCTGGGACGGGGTACACAGATACGCAGTATTTT. Its protein product is CASSLSGTGYTDTQYF.

The CDR3 reads CAISVSGRQPQHF. The CDR3 DNA follows: TGTGCCATCAGTGTAAGTGGCCGACAGCCCCAGCATTTT. This chain joins TRBV10-3 and TRBJ1-5; D gene uncertain. CDR1 is ENHRY, CDR2 SYGVKD, per germline. CDR3 length: 13 amino acids. V was shortened by 4 bases and J by 7 bases, with 11 bases between the two germline ends.

This sequence joins TRBV27 and TRBJ1-4; weak D call: TRBD1 (5 bases). Trimming took 6 bases from V and 6 from J, leaving 14 bases between them. CDR3 length: 14 residues. Germline CDR1 MNHEY, CDR2 SMNVEV (reference sequence). The CDR3 coding sequence is TGTGCCAGCAGGGATACAGGTTGGGATGAAAAACTGTTTTTT. It encodes CASRDTGWDEKLFF. The full variable domain, with the rest looked up from reference TRBV27 and TRBJ1-4, is EAQVTQNPRYLITVTGKKLTVTCSQNMNHEYMSWYRQDPGLGLRQIYYSMNVEVTDKGDVPEGYKVSRKEKRNFPLILESPSPNQTSLYFCASRDTGWDEKLFFGSGTQLSVL.

This clone showed up just a few times. V is TRBV6-1 and J is TRBJ1-5; unclear D gene. Germline V gives CDR1 MNHNS, CDR2 SASEGT. The V gene lost 2 bases and the J gene lost 8 bases, with 13 bases spanning the gap. CDR3 length: 14 amino acids. The CDR3 sequence is CASSELGGDKPQHF. The CDR3 DNA reads TGTGCCAGCAGTGAACTCGGCGGGGATAAGCCCCAGCATTTT.

The chain joins TRBV6-2 or TRBV6-3 to TRBJ2-3, with 11 nucleotides matching TRBD2. This CDR3 spans 15 amino acids. Germline V lookup: CDR1 MNHEY, CDR2 SVGEGT. V lost 5 bases, J lost 1 base, and 2 bases stayed unmatched. CDR3 DNA: TGTGCCAGCAGTCTACTAGCGGGAGGCACAGATACGCAGTATTTT. Residues: CASSLLAGGTDTQYF.

This clone was detected once. CDR3 protein: CASSTSGTAGEKLFF. In DNA, the CDR3 is TGTGCCAGCAGTACCTCAGGGACTGCGGGTGAAAAACTGTTTTTT. This sequence joins TRBV6-5 and TRBJ1-4, with D possibly matching TRBD1 (5 bases). Trimming removed 5 bases from V and 7 bases from J, with 17 bases in between. This CDR3 is built from 15 residues. Germline lookup yields CDR1 MNHEY and CDR2 SVGAGI.

In nucleotides, the CDR3 is TGCGCCAGCAGCCTCGCTGGGGGGGCAGAGACCCAGTACTTC. Protein: CASSLAGGAETQYF. The rearrangement joins TRBV4-3 to TRBJ2-5, with D possibly being TRBD2 (7 bases). Trimming pared 4 bases from V and 4 bases from J, leaving 13 bases between. The CDR3 totals 14 residues. Germline V gives CDR1 LGHNA, CDR2 YSLEER.

Concerning this clone itself: The junction does not match germline at one end; this may be a read error. J is TRBJ1-5 and V is TRBV6-5, with D uncertain. This CDR3 region has 11 residues. CDR1 and CDR2 (germline): MNHEY, SVGAGI. The CDR3 region is CATGVNQPQHF. In nucleotides, the CDR3 is TGTGCCACCGGTGTTAATCAGCCTCAGCATTTT.

This clone was observed once. The chain joins TRBV7-6 to TRBJ1-1; D is unclear. CDR3 length: 15 residues. Between the trimmed V and J ends, which lost 2 bases and 2 bases, there was a span of 12 bases. Germline CDR1 and CDR2: SGHVS and FNYEAQ. Here the CDR3 DNA reads TGTGCCAGCAGCTTAATTGGCAAGGGTAACACTGAAGCTTTCTTT. Amino acid sequence: CASSLIGKGNTEAFF. Variable domain in full (rest from reference TRBV7-6 and TRBJ1-1): GAGVSQSPRYKVTKRGQDVALRCDPISGHVSLYWYRQALGQGPEFLTYFNYEAQQDKSGLPNDRFSAERPEGSISTLTIQRTEQRDSAMYRCASSLIGKGNTEAFFGQGTRLTVV.

The chain employs TRBV28 and TRBJ1-1, with D perhaps matching TRBD1 (6 bases). This CDR3 has 17 amino acids. Germline V lookup: CDR1 MDHEN, CDR2 SYDVKM. V lost 6 bases to trimming and J lost 1 base, with 21 bases between them. This CDR3 is CASRGVGQVNGNTEAFF. Here the CDR3 DNA reads TGTGCCAGCAGGGGCGTGGGACAAGTTAACGGGAACACTGAAGCTTTCTTT.

The J gene is TRBJ2-7, the V gene TRBV5-6; TRBD2 agrees at 7 bases. With 0 bases clipped from V and 1 base from J, the junction kept 4 bases outside the gene matches. CDR3 size: 15 residues. In germline, CDR1 is SGHDT, CDR2 YYEEEE. This chain's CDR3 is CASSLVGRESYEQYF. The CDR3 DNA reads as TGTGCCAGCAGCTTGGTGGGGCGGGAGTCCTACGAGCAGTACTTC.